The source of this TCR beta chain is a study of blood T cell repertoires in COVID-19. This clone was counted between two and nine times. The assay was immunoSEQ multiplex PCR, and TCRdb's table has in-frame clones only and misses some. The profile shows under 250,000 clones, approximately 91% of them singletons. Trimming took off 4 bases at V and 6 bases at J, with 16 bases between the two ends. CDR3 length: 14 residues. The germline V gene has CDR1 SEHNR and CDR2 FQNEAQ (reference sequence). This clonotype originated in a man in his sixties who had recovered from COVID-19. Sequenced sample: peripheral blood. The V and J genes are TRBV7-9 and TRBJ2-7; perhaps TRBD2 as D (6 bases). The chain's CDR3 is CASSWGLDLPEQYF. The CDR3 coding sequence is TGTGCCAGCAGCTGGGGACTCGATCTTCCCGAGCAGTACTTC.